This TCR beta chain derives from a study of technical replicates of blood from a few donors. Sequencing was performed with immunoSEQ multiplex PCR; in TCRdb, only in-frame clones are kept and a portion is missing. The table includes about 74,000 clones, roughly 94% detected once. CDR1 and CDR2 from the germline V gene are SEHNR and FQNEAQ (reference sequence). V dropped 4 bases and J dropped 4 bases, with 16 bases sitting between them. The CDR3 is 15 residues long. This receptor was obtained from a human donor in good health. The chain is built from TRBV7-9 and TRBJ1-2; D is unclear. The sample comprised T cells isolated from PBMCs. DNA for the CDR3: TGTGCCAGCAGCTCCGACAAGCTTATCATCTATGGCTACACCTTC. Amino acids: CASSSDKLIIYGYTF.